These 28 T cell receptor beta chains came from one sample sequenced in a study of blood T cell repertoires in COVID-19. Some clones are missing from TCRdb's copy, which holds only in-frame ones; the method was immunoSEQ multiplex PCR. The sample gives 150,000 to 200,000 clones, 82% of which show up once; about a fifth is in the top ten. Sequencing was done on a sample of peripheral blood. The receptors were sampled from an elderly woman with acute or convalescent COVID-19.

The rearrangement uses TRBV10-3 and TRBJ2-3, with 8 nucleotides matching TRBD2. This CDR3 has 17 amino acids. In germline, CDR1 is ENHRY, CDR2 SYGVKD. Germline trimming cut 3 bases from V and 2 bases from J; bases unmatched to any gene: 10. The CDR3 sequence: CAISDKVGRGATDTQYF. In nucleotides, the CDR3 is TGTGCCATCAGTGATAAAGTAGGGCGGGGGGCCACAGATACGCAGTATTTT.

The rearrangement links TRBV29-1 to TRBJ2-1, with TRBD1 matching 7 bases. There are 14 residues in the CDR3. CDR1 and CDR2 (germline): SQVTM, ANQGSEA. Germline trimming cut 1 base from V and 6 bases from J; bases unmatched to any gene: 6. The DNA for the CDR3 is TGCAGCGTTGAAGGAAGGGGGCCGGGCAATGAGCAGTTCTTC. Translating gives CSVEGRGPGNEQFF.

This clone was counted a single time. The CDR3 DNA follows: TGTGCCAGCAAACCGGGGTCTAATTCACCCCTCCACTTT. Translated, it gives CASKPGSNSPLHF. The gene calls are TRBV12-3 or TRBV12-4 and TRBJ1-6; no reliable D call. Trimming stripped 7 bases from V and 6 bases from J, with 10 bases between. The CDR3 length is 13 residues.

CDR3 bases: TGTGCCAGCAGCTTGGACAGGGGGGTATCCGAGCAGTACTTC. Its translation: CASSLDRGVSEQYF. V and J are TRBV5-4 and TRBJ2-7; 8 bases map to TRBD1. This CDR3 spans 14 amino acids. The V and J ends lost 0 bases and 6 bases, in that order; junction bases with no gene match: 5. Germline V gene sequence: CDR1 SGHNT, CDR2 YYREEE (reference sequence).

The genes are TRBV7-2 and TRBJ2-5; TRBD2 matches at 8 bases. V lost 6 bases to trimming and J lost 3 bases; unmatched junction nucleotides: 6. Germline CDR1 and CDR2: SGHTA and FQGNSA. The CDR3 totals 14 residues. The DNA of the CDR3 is TGTGCCAGCAGGTCGAGCGGGAGTAAAGAGACCCAGTACTTC. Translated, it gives CASRSSGSKETQYF.

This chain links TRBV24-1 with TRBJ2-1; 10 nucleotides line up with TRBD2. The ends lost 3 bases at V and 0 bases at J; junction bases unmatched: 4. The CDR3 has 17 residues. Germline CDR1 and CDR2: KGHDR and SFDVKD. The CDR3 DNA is TGTGCCACCAGTGATGCTAGCGGGGGACCCTCCTACAATGAGCAGTTCTTC. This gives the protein CATSDASGGPSYNEQFF.

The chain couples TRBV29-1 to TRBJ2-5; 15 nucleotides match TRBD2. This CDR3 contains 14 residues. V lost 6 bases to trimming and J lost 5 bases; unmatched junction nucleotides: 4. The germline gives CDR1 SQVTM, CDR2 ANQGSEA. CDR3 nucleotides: TGCAGCGTGGGGACTAGCGGGAGGATTGAGACCCAGTACTTC. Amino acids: CSVGTSGRIETQYF.

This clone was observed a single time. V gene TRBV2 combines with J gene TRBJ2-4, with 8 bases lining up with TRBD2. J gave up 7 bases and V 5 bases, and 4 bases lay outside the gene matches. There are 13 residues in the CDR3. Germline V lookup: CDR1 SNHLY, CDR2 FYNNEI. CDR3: CASSQSGSNIQYF. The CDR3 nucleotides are TGTGCCAGCAGTCAGAGCGGGAGCAACATTCAGTACTTC.

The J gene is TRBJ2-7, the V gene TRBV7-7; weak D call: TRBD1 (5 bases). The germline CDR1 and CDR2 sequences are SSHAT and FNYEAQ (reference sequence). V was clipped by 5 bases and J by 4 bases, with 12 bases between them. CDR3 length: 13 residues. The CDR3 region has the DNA TGTGCCAGCAGCCTGACAGCCCAGTACGAGCAGTACTTC. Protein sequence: CASSLTAQYEQYF.

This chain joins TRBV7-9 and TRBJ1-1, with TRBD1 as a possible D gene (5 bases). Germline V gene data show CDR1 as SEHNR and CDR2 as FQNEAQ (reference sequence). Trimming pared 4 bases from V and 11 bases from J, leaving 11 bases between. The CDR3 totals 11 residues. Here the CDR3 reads CASSSRGVAFF. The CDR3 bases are TGTGCCAGCAGCTCTCGGGGGGTGGCTTTCTTT.

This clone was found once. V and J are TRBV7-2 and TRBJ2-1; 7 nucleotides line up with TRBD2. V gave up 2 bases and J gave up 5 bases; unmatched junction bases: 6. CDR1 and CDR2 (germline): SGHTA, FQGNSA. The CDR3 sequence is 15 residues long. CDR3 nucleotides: TGTGCCAGCAGCTTATCACTAGCGAAAAACAATGAGCAGTTCTTC. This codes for CASSLSLAKNNEQFF.

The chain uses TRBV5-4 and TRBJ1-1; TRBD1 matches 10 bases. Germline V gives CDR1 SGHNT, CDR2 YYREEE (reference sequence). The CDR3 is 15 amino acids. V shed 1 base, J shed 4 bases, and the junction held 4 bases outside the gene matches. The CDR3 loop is CASSLTGQGGTEAFF. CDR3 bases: TGTGCCAGCAGCTTGACAGGACAGGGGGGCACTGAAGCTTTCTTT.

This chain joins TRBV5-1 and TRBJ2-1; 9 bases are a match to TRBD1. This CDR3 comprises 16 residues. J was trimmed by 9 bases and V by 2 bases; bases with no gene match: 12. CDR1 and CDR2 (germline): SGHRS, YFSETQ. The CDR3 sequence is CASSFSPGQGSAEQFF. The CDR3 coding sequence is TGCGCCAGCAGCTTCTCCCCGGGACAGGGATCCGCTGAGCAGTTCTTC.

This CDR3 is CASSEARNQETQYF. The DNA of the CDR3 is TGTGCCAGCAGTGAAGCCAGGAACCAAGAGACCCAGTACTTC. The V gene is TRBV2, the J gene TRBJ2-5; D gene uncertain. The CDR3 totals 14 residues. The germline gives CDR1 SNHLY, CDR2 FYNNEI. The ends were cut back, 0 bases at V and 0 bases at J, with 5 bases in the middle.

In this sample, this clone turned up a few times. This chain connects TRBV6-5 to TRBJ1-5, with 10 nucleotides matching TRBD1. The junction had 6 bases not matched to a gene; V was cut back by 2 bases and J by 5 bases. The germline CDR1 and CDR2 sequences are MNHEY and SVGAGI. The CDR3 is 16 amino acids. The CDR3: CASSYAAGTGDQPQHF. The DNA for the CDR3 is TGTGCCAGCAGTTACGCCGCCGGGACAGGGGATCAGCCCCAGCATTTT.

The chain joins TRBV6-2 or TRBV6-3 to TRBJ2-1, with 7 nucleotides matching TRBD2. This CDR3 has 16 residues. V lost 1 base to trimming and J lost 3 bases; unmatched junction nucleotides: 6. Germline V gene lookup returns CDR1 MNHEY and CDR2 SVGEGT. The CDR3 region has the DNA TGTGCCAGCAGTTACTTCCTTGGGAGGGACTACAATGAGCAGTTCTTC. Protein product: CASSYFLGRDYNEQFF.

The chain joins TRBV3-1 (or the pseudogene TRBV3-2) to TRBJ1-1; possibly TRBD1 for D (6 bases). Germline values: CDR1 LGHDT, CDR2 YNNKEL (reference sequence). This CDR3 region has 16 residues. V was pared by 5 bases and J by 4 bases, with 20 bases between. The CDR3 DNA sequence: TGTGCCAGCAGCAGGATGGTCCCACAGGGAAGCACTGAAGCTTTCTTT. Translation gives CASSRMVPQGSTEAFF.

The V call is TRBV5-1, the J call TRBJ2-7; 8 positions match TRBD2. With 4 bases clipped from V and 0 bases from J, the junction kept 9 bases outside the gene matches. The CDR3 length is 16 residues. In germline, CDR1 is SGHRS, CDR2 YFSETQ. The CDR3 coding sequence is TGCGCCAGCAGCCGCAAACTAGCGGCAGACTCCTACGAGCAGTACTTC. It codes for CASSRKLAADSYEQYF.

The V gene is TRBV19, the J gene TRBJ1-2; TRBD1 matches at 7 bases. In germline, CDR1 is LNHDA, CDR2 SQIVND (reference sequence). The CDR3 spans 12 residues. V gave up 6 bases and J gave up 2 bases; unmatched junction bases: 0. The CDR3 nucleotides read TGTGCCAGTAGGGACAGGAACTATGGCTACACCTTC. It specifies CASRDRNYGYTF.

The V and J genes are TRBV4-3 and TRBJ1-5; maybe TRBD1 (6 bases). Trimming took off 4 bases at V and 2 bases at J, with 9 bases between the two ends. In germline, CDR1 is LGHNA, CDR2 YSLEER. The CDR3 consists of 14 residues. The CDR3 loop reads CASSLRQGNQPQHF. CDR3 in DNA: TGCGCCAGCAGCCTGCGACAGGGCAATCAGCCCCAGCATTTT.

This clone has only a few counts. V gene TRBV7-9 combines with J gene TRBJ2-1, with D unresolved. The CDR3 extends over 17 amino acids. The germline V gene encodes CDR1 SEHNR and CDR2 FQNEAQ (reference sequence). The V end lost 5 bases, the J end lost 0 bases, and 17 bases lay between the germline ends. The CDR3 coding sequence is TGTGCCAGCAGCCGAAGCGTTAGCCCCAGCTCCTACAATGAGCAGTTCTTC. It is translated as CASSRSVSPSSYNEQFF. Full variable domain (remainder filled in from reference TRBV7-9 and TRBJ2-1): DTGVSQNPRHKITKRGQNVTFRCDPISEHNRLYWYRQTLGQGPEFLTYFQNEAQLEKSRLLSDRFSAERPKGSFSTLEIQRTEQGDSAMYLCASSRSVSPSSYNEQFFGPGTRLTVL.

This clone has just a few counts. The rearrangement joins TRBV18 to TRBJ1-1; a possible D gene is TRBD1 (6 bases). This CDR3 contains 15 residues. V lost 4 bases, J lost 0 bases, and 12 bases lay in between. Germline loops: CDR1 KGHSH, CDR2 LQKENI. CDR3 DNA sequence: TGTGCCAGCTCACGGGACAAGGGGATGAACACTGAAGCTTTCTTT. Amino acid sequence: CASSRDKGMNTEAFF.

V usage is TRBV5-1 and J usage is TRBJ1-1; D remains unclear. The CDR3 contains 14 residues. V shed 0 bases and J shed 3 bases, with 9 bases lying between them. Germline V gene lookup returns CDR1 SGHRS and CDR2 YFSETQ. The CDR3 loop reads CASSLALGDTEAFF. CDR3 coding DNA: TGCGCCAGCAGCTTGGCCCTAGGAGACACTGAAGCTTTCTTT.

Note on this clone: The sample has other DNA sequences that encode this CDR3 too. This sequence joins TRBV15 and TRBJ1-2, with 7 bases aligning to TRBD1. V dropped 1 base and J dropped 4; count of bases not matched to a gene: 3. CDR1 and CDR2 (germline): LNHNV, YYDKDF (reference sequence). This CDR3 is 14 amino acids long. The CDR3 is CATSRGQGGYGYTF. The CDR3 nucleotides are TGTGCCACCAGCAGAGGTCAGGGGGGCTATGGCTACACCTTC.

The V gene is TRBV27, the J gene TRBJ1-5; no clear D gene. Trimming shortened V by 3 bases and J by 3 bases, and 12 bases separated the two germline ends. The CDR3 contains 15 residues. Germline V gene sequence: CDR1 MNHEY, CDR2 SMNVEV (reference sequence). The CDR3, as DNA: TGTGCCAGCAGTTTTAGTCCACAGCTCAATCAGCCCCAGCATTTT. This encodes CASSFSPQLNQPQHF.

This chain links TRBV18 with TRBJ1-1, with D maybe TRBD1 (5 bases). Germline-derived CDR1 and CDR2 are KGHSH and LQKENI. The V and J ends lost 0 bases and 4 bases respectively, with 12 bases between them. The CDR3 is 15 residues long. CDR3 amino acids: CASSPPGQRGTEAFF. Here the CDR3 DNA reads TGTGCCAGCTCACCACCGGGCCAAAGGGGCACTGAAGCTTTCTTT.

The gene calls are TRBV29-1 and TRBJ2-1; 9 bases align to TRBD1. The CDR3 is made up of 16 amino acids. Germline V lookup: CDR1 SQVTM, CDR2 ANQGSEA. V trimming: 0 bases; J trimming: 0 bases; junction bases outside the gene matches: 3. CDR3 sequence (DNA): TGCAGCGTTGAAGAGGGGACAGGGAGCTCCTACAATGAGCAGTTCTTC. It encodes CSVEEGTGSSYNEQFF.

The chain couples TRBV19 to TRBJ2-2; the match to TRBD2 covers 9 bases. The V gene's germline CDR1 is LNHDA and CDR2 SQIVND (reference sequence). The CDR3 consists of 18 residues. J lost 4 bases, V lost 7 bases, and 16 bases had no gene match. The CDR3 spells CASKARVLREGLTGELFF. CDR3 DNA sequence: TGTGCCAGTAAGGCCAGGGTGTTGCGGGAGGGCCTCACCGGGGAGCTGTTTTTT.